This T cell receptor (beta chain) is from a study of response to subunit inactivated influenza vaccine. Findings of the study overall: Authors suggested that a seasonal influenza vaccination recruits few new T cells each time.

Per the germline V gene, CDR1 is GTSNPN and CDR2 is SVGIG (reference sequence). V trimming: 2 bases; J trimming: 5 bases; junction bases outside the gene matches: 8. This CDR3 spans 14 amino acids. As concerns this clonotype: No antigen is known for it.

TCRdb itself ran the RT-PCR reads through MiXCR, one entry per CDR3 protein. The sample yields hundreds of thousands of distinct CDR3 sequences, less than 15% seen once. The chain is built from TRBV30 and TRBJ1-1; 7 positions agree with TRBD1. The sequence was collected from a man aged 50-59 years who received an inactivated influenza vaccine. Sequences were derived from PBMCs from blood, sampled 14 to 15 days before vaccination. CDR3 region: CAWSQQGTWTEAFF. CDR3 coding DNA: TGTGCCTGGAGTCAACAGGGGACGTGGACTGAAGCTTTCTTT.